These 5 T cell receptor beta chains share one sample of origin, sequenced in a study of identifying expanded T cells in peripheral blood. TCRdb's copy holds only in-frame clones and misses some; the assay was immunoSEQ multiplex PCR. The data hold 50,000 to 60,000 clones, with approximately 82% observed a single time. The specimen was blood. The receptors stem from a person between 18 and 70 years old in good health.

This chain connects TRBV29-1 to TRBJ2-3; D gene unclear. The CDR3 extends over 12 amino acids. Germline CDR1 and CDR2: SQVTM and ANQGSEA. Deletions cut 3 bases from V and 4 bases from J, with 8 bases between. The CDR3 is CSVEIIADTQYF. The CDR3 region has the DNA TGCAGCGTTGAGATCATAGCAGATACGCAGTATTTT.

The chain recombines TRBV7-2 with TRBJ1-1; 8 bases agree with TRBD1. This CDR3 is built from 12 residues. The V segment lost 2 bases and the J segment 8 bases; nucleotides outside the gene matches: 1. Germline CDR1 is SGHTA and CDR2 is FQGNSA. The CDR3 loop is CASSLNRGEAFF. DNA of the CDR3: TGTGCCAGCAGCTTAAACAGGGGGGAAGCTTTCTTT.

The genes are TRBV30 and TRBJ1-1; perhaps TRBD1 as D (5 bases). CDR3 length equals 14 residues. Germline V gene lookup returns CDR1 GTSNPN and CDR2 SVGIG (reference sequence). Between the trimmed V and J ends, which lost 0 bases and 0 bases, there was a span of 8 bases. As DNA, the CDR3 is TGTGCCTGGAGTGTCGGGACTCTGAACACTGAAGCTTTCTTT. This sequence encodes CAWSVGTLNTEAFF.

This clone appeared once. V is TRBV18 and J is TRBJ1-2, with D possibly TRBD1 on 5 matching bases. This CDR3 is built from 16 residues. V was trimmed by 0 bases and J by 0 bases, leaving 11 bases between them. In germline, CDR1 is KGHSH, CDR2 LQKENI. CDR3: CASSPPSGRANYGYTF. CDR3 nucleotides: TGTGCCAGCTCACCACCATCAGGGAGAGCTAACTATGGCTACACCTTC. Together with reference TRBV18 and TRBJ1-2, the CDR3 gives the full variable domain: NAGVMQNPRHLVRRRGQEARLRCSPMKGHSHVYWYRQLPEEGLKFMVYLQKENIIDESGMPKERFSAEFPKEGPSILRIQQVVRGDSAAYFCASSPPSGRANYGYTFGSGTRLTVV.

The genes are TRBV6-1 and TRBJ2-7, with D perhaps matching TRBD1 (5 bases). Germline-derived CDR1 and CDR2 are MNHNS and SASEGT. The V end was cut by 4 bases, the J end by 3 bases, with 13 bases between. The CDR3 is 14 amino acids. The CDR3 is CASSANRILYEQYF. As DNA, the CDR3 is TGTGCCAGCAGTGCCAACAGGATCCTCTACGAGCAGTACTTC.